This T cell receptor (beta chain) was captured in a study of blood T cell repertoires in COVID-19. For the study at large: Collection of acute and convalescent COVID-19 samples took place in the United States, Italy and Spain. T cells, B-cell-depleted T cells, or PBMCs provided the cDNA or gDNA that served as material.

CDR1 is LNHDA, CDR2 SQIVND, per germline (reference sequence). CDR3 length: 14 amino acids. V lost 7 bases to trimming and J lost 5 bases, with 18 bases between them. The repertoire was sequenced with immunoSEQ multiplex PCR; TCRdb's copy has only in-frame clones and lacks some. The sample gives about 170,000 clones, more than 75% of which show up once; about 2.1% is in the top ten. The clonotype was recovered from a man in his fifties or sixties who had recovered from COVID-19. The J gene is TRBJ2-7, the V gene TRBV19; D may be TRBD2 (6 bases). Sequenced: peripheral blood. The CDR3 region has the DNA TGTGCCAGTACCACGCCGGGAGCCAGCAACGAGCAGTACTTC. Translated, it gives CASTTPGASNEQYF.